Following are 13 T cell receptor beta chains from one sample sequenced in a study of cytomegalovirus exposure and HLA in healthy donors. In the PCR, 60 Vbeta and 13 Jbeta primers were used. Here immunoSEQ multiplex PCR was the method, and the copy in TCRdb shows in-frame clones only, minus some. In the table there are approximately 160,000 clones, more than 65% of which are singletons. The sample was PBMCs. The receptor set was obtained from a male donor in good health and CMV-seronegative.

This clone has just a few counts. The chain carries TRBV2 and TRBJ2-5; D remains ambiguous. The germline V and J ends were trimmed by 8 bases and 5 bases, with 12 bases remaining between them. Per germline, CDR1 SNHLY and CDR2 FYNNEI. This CDR3 spans 12 amino acids. The CDR3 DNA reads as TGTGCCAGCCGACCAGAGAGGGAGACCCAGTACTTC. Its translation is CASRPERETQYF.

The J gene is TRBJ2-1, the V gene TRBV19; 10 bases align to TRBD1. J was trimmed by 8 bases and V by 1 base; bases with no gene match: 5. Germline V gene data show CDR1 as LNHDA and CDR2 as SQIVND (reference sequence). The CDR3 has 15 residues. The CDR3, as DNA: TGTGCCAGTAGTATAGGACAGGGGGCGGGCGATGAGCAGTTCTTC. Translating it yields CASSIGQGAGDEQFF.

The chain has TRBV7-9 and TRBJ1-2; 8 positions agree with TRBD1. The length of the CDR3 is 13 residues. Losses at the gene ends were 5 bases for V and 6 bases for J; bases not matched to a gene: 5. Germline assignment: CDR1 SEHNR and CDR2 FQNEAQ (reference sequence). The CDR3 DNA reads as TGTGCCAGCAGCGAAGGGACAGGTAATGGCTACACCTTC. It specifies CASSEGTGNGYTF.

The chain combines TRBV20-1 with TRBJ2-5; the D is unclear. Germline V lookup: CDR1 DFQATT, CDR2 SNEGSKA (reference sequence). Trimming cost V 7 bases and J 5 bases, with 8 bases left between them. The CDR3 extends over 10 amino acids. The CDR3 DNA sequence: TGCAGTGGAGAGCTCGAGACCCAGTACTTC. Amino acid sequence: CSGELETQYF.

This rearrangement joins TRBV9 to TRBJ2-2; the D is unclear. The CDR3 length is 13 residues. The V and J ends lost 0 bases and 3 bases respectively, with 3 bases between them. Germline values: CDR1 SGDLS, CDR2 YYNGEE. The CDR3 is CASSVVYTGELFF. CDR3 nucleotide sequence: TGTGCCAGCAGCGTAGTATACACCGGGGAGCTGTTTTTT. The whole variable domain, remainder taken from reference TRBV9 and TRBJ2-2, is DSGVTQTPKHLITATGQRVTLRCSPRSGDLSVYWYQQSLDQGLQFLIQYYNGEERAKGNILERFSAQQFPDLHSELNLSSLELGDSALYFCASSVVYTGELFFGEGSRLTVL.

The chain combines TRBV5-5 with TRBJ2-3, with 8 bases aligning to TRBD2. CDR3 size: 15 residues. The germline CDR1 and CDR2 sequences are SGHKS and YYEKEE (reference sequence). Trimming cost V 5 bases and J 4 bases; bases outside gene matches: 9. In DNA form, the CDR3 reads TGTGCCAGCAGTCGGGAGGGCCTGGGGGCAGATACGCAGTATTTT. It translates to CASSREGLGADTQYF.

The chain joins TRBV27 to TRBJ2-5, with D unclear. There are 11 residues in the CDR3. The V end was cut by 6 bases, the J end by 2 bases, with 4 bases between. Germline loops: CDR1 MNHEY, CDR2 SMNVEV (reference sequence). CDR3 nucleotide sequence: TGTGCCAGCAGGCAGCAAGAGACCCAGTACTTC. It translates to CASRQQETQYF.

This clone was observed a single time. The gene calls are TRBV5-4 and TRBJ2-7; tentative D call: TRBD1 (5 bases). From germline, CDR1 is SGHNT and CDR2 YYREEE (reference sequence). The CDR3 covers 16 residues. Trimming removed 0 bases from V and 4 bases from J, with 17 bases in between. The CDR3 DNA reads TGTGCCAGCAGCTTGGGGCTCACTGATAGGGGTTACGAGCAGTACTTC. Its translation: CASSLGLTDRGYEQYF.

This chain joins TRBV19 and TRBJ1-1; perhaps TRBD1 as D (6 bases). There are 15 residues in the CDR3. Deletions cut 0 bases from V and 4 bases from J, with 12 bases between. Germline V gene sequence: CDR1 LNHDA, CDR2 SQIVND (reference sequence). The CDR3 is CASSIDRPGVTEAFF. DNA of the CDR3: TGTGCCAGTAGTATAGATCGACCAGGGGTCACTGAAGCTTTCTTT.

This rearrangement joins TRBV6-5 to TRBJ1-1; D is uncertain. Trimming removed 2 bases from V and 2 bases from J, with 12 bases in between. CDR3 length: 15 residues. The germline CDR1 and CDR2 sequences are MNHEY and SVGAGI. CDR3 sequence (DNA): TGTGCCAGCAGTTACAGAGGCAGACCCAACACTGAAGCTTTCTTT. As protein: CASSYRGRPNTEAFF.

This clone was observed a single time. The junction differs from germline at one of its ends, possibly a read error. CDR3 coding DNA: TGTGCCAGCGGCTTATCCGGGACAGAGCCCTACGAGCAGTACTTC. This sequence encodes CASGLSGTEPYEQYF. This chain uses TRBV7-2 with TRBJ2-7, with 7 positions matching TRBD1. The germline V gene has CDR1 SGHTA and CDR2 FQGNSA. CDR3 length: 15 amino acids.

The genes are TRBV9 and TRBJ2-7; 8 nucleotides align to TRBD2. This CDR3 is 14 amino acids long. Germline loops: CDR1 SGDLS, CDR2 YYNGEE. V lost 0 bases and J lost 5; bases outside the gene matches: 4. CDR3 residues: CASSVAGGPHEQYF. In DNA, the CDR3 is TGTGCCAGCAGCGTAGCGGGAGGGCCCCACGAGCAGTACTTC. The whole variable domain, filled in from reference TRBV9 and TRBJ2-7, reads DSGVTQTPKHLITATGQRVTLRCSPRSGDLSVYWYQQSLDQGLQFLIQYYNGEERAKGNILERFSAQQFPDLHSELNLSSLELGDSALYFCASSVAGGPHEQYFGPGTRLTVT.

The rearrangement joins TRBV6-5 to TRBJ2-4; D gene unclear. Germline-derived CDR1 and CDR2 are MNHEY and SVGAGI. CDR3 length: 15 residues. V lost 6 bases to trimming and J lost 3 bases, with 15 bases between them. The CDR3 here is CASSNSVMVKNIQYF. CDR3 nucleotide sequence: TGTGCCAGCAGCAACAGTGTAATGGTCAAAAACATTCAGTACTTC.